The clone carrying this T cell receptor beta chain was counted only a few times. The antigen remains undetermined. The data are from a study of regulatory T cells in long-lasting Graves disease. At the level of the study: Graves' cases, newly diagnosed, had used antithyroid drugs under 3 months.

This CDR3 is 13 amino acids long. V was pared by 5 bases and J by 4 bases, with 9 bases between. The V gene's germline CDR1 is SEHNR and CDR2 FQNEAQ (reference sequence). Study observations and caveats: Sampling was limited to peripheral blood rather than thyroid tissue. Accuracy could have been hurt by small sample size. There was favoring of TRBV28, TRBJ1-2 and TRBJ2-5 in persistent disease.

This sample's time point: newly diagnosed GD, antithyroid drugs for less than 3 months. Making the TCR library involved RNA that had been extracted from PBMCs. Arm-PCR of CDR3 regions and iRepertoire HTBI primers were used to build TCR beta libraries. A single record per CDR3 protein comes from TCRdb applying MiXCR to the multiplex PCR reads. The sample has about 220,000 distinct CDR3 sequences; around 20% are singletons. This clonotype was sampled from a female donor with Graves disease. This chain joins TRBV7-9 and TRBJ1-3; D gene ambiguous. The source material was peripheral blood mononuclear cells (PBMCs), sampled at new diagnosis, from a patient treated with antithyroid drugs. In DNA form, the CDR3 reads TGTGCCAGCAGCCCGACTCCCGGAAACACCATATATTTT. Protein product: CASSPTPGNTIYF. The whole variable domain, filled in from reference TRBV7-9 and TRBJ1-3, reads DTGVSQNPRHKITKRGQNVTFRCDPISEHNRLYWYRQTLGQGPEFLTYFQNEAQLEKSRLLSDRFSAERPKGSFSTLEIQRTEQGDSAMYLCASSPTPGNTIYFGEGSWLTVV.